A single sample is the source of the 2 T cell receptor beta chains below, sequenced in a study of blood T cell repertoires in COVID-19 (dated by TCRdb to about 2020). Library preparation employed the immunoSEQ multiplex PCR assay. TCRdb took this table from immuneACCESS and kept in-frame rearrangements with V and J called. Such tables lack part of the clones; where checked against another copy, unresolved V genes explain under half of the gap, and the rest is unexplained. The sample table lists hundreds of thousands of clones, roughly 91% of them with a count of one. The ten largest make up around 4.4% of the sample. The sequenced material came from peripheral blood. These receptors came from a woman in her 30s with acute or convalescent COVID-19.

V is TRBV2 and J is TRBJ2-1, with 8 bases matching TRBD2. The germline gives CDR1 SNHLY, CDR2 FYNNEI. Trimming removed 6 bases from V and 15 bases from J; junction bases left unmatched: 19. The CDR3 sequence is 15 residues long. CDR3 sequence (DNA): TGTGCCAGCAGGGGAATTACCGGGACTAGGGACGGTTTGTTCTTC. Encoded protein: CASRGITGTRDGLFF.

V is TRBV5-4 and J is TRBJ2-1, with a weak D call TRBD1 (5 bases). With 0 bases removed from V and 1 base from J, the gap between germline ends came to 11 bases. Germline CDR1 is SGHNT and CDR2 is YYREEE (reference sequence). CDR3 length equals 16 residues. The CDR3 protein is CASSLEGLGSYNEQFF. In nucleotides, the CDR3 is TGTGCCAGCAGCTTGGAGGGGTTAGGGTCCTACAATGAGCAGTTCTTC.